The 22 T cell receptor beta chains given below trace back to one sample, sequenced in a study of blood T cell repertoires in COVID-19. Some clones are missing from TCRdb's copy, which holds only in-frame ones; the method was immunoSEQ multiplex PCR. The sample yields about 49,000 clones, 86% seen once. Sequences were obtained from peripheral blood. Every receptor here comes from a man aged 35-49 years with active COVID-19.

V usage is TRBV11-2 and J usage is TRBJ2-7, with 8 bases lining up with TRBD2. Per germline, CDR1 SGHAT and CDR2 FQNNGV. There are 16 residues in the CDR3. Trimming cost V 0 bases and J 0 bases; bases outside gene matches: 4. The CDR3 nucleotides read TGTGCCAGCAGCTTAGATAGCGGGGCATTCTCCTACGAGCAGTACTTC. Amino acid sequence: CASSLDSGAFSYEQYF.

The chain is built from TRBV6-2 or TRBV6-3 and TRBJ2-1; unclear D gene. Germline CDR1 and CDR2: MNHEY and SVGEGT. The CDR3 is 15 amino acids. V was trimmed by 5 bases and J by 0 bases, leaving 11 bases between them. For the CDR3, the DNA is TGTGCCAGCAGTGAGGAGCGTTTCTCCTACAATGAGCAGTTCTTC. Residues: CASSEERFSYNEQFF.

V is TRBV27 and J is TRBJ2-7; 8 bases agree with TRBD2. V lost 7 bases to trimming and J lost 5 bases; unmatched junction nucleotides: 10. The CDR3 runs to 14 residues. Germline V gene sequence: CDR1 MNHEY, CDR2 SMNVEV (reference sequence). For the CDR3, the DNA is TGTGCCAGCACCCCCAGCGGGAGATTCGACGAGCAGTACTTC. Residues: CASTPSGRFDEQYF.

This chain links TRBV2 with TRBJ2-2, with TRBD2 identical over 10 bases. The CDR3 contains 19 residues. V gave up 1 base and J gave up 8 bases; unmatched junction bases: 16. The germline V gene has CDR1 SNHLY and CDR2 FYNNEI. CDR3 in DNA: TGTGCCAGCAGTGAAGTGTGGCGACTAGCGGGTCCGAGAATAGGGGAGCTGTTTTTT. It specifies CASSEVWRLAGPRIGELFF.

The chain is built from TRBV5-1 and TRBJ2-1; 7 bases align to TRBD2. Germline CDR1 is SGHRS and CDR2 is YFSETQ. CDR3 length: 17 amino acids. After removal of 4 bases from V and 0 bases from J, the junction contained 10 bases not matched to a gene. The CDR3 region is CASSPTPRGSSYNEQFF. The CDR3 DNA reads TGCGCCAGCAGCCCAACCCCGCGGGGGAGCTCCTACAATGAGCAGTTCTTC.

The chain links TRBV3-1 (or the pseudogene TRBV3-2) to TRBJ2-1; no firm D call. V was shortened by 4 bases and J by 6 bases, with 7 bases between the two germline ends. From germline, CDR1 is LGHDT and CDR2 YNNKEL (reference sequence). This CDR3 contains 12 residues. CDR3: CASSPTINEQFF. The DNA of the CDR3 is TGTGCCAGCAGCCCTACTATCAATGAGCAGTTCTTC.

The chain recombines TRBV12-3 or TRBV12-4 with TRBJ2-7; 8 positions match TRBD2. Losses at the gene ends were 6 bases for V and 2 bases for J; bases not matched to a gene: 3. This CDR3 spans 13 amino acids. The CDR3 nucleotides read TGTGCCAGCAGACCGGGACTAGCCTACGAGCAGTACTTC. Translating it yields CASRPGLAYEQYF.

This chain connects TRBV25-1 to TRBJ1-1; maybe TRBD1 (6 bases). Trimming removed 1 base from V and 7 bases from J, with 10 bases in between. The CDR3 length is 13 residues. Germline V gene data show CDR1 as MGHDK and CDR2 as SYGVNS. CDR3 nucleotides: TGTGCCAGCAGTGAATGGGCAGGGGTTGAAGCTTTCTTT. Translation gives CASSEWAGVEAFF.

J is TRBJ1-2 and V is TRBV19; possible D gene TRBD1, 6 bases. V was cut by 4 bases and J by 4 bases, with 10 bases left in between. The CDR3 covers 13 residues. The germline gives CDR1 LNHDA, CDR2 SQIVND (reference sequence). The CDR3 protein is CASSTGERYGYTF. DNA of the CDR3: TGTGCCAGTAGTACAGGGGAACGCTATGGCTACACCTTC.

By share, this clone ranks as medium-sized. V and J are TRBV5-4 and TRBJ2-2; D may be TRBD2 (6 bases). CDR1 and CDR2 (germline): SGHNT, YYREEE (reference sequence). This CDR3 has 14 amino acids. Trimming pared 4 bases from V and 6 bases from J, leaving 13 bases between. The CDR3 region is CASSGSVAAGELFF. DNA of the CDR3: TGTGCCAGCAGCGGATCAGTAGCGGCCGGGGAGCTGTTTTTT.

CDR3 DNA: TGTGCCTGGAGCCTCCCCGGGTTAGCGGCGGGGACAGATACGCAGTATTTT. This gives the protein CAWSLPGLAAGTDTQYF. The chain couples TRBV30 to TRBJ2-3; weak D call: TRBD2 (6 bases). Per the germline V gene, CDR1 is GTSNPN and CDR2 is SVGIG (reference sequence). The CDR3 spans 17 residues. V was trimmed by 3 bases and J by 3 bases, leaving 22 bases between them.

The chain couples TRBV27 to TRBJ2-5, with 7 bases that match TRBD2. Germline V lookup: CDR1 MNHEY, CDR2 SMNVEV (reference sequence). The junction had 7 bases not matched to a gene; V was cut back by 2 bases and J by 1 base. This CDR3 comprises 16 residues. The CDR3 sequence: CASSLSSGWGQETQYF. In nucleotides, the CDR3 is TGTGCCAGCAGTTTAAGTAGCGGGTGGGGCCAAGAGACCCAGTACTTC.

This chain uses TRBV4-2 with TRBJ1-2; D is perhaps TRBD1 (5 bases). V gave up 0 bases and J gave up 4 bases, with 12 bases separating them. The CDR3 runs to 15 residues. The germline V gene encodes CDR1 LGHNA and CDR2 YNFKEQ. DNA of the CDR3: TGTGCCAGCAGCCAAGATGAAAGGGGCGGCTATGGCTACACCTTC. Its protein is CASSQDERGGYGYTF.

The V call is TRBV28, the J call TRBJ2-1; 8 bases line up with TRBD2. This CDR3 comprises 16 residues. Germline V gene sequence: CDR1 MDHEN, CDR2 SYDVKM. The J segment lost 8 bases and the V segment lost 3 bases, leaving 12 bases of the junction unmatched. In DNA, the CDR3 is TGTGCCAGCAGTTTGTTCCTAGCGGGTCGTGTGGATGAGCAGTTCTTC. This translates into CASSLFLAGRVDEQFF.

The chain employs TRBV5-1 and TRBJ1-1, with D possibly being TRBD1 (6 bases). This CDR3 is 15 amino acids long. CDR1 and CDR2 from the germline V gene are SGHRS and YFSETQ. The V gene lost 0 bases and the J gene lost 0 bases, with 9 bases spanning the gap. The CDR3 DNA is TGCGCCAGCAGCTTGGTGGACAGAATGAACACTGAAGCTTTCTTT. This encodes CASSLVDRMNTEAFF. Complete variable domain (other parts from reference TRBV5-1 and TRBJ1-1): KAGVTQTPRYLIKTRGQQVTLSCSPISGHRSVSWYQQTPGQGLQFLFEYFSETQRNKGNFPGRFSGRQFSNSRSEMNVSTLELGDSALYLCASSLVDRMNTEAFFGQGTRLTVV.

This clone appeared once. This chain connects TRBV6-5 to TRBJ1-2; 10 bases align to TRBD1. CDR3 length: 16 amino acids. After removal of 2 bases from V and 4 bases from J, the junction contained 7 bases not matched to a gene. Germline V gene lookup returns CDR1 MNHEY and CDR2 SVGAGI. CDR3 nucleotide sequence: TGTGCCAGCAGTTACCACCGGGACAGGGGTTTCTATGGCTACACCTTC. This sequence encodes CASSYHRDRGFYGYTF.

The V gene is TRBV5-6, the J gene TRBJ2-3; 9 bases map to TRBD1. J was trimmed by 5 bases and V by 4 bases; bases with no gene match: 11. This CDR3 spans 16 amino acids. CDR1 and CDR2 (germline): SGHDT, YYEEEE. The CDR3 protein is CASSVYPGQGIDTQYF. The CDR3 DNA reads as TGTGCCAGCAGCGTCTATCCGGGACAGGGCATAGATACGCAGTATTTT.

This clone was found once. The V gene is TRBV19, the J gene TRBJ2-1; no clear D. There are 12 residues in the CDR3. Germline CDR1 is LNHDA and CDR2 is SQIVND (reference sequence). Trimming took 1 base from V and 4 from J, leaving 2 bases between them. The CDR3 region is CASSIVYNEQFF. In DNA form, the CDR3 reads TGTGCCAGTAGTATAGTATACAATGAGCAGTTCTTC.

The rearrangement joins TRBV28 to TRBJ1-1; 8 bases match TRBD1. CDR3 size: 13 residues. Germline values: CDR1 MDHEN, CDR2 SYDVKM. J lost 7 bases, V lost 4 bases, and 5 bases had no gene match. The DNA of the CDR3 is TGTGCCAGCAGTTCGACAGGGGAGGGTGAAGCTTTCTTT. Protein sequence: CASSSTGEGEAFF. The full variable domain, rest sourced from reference TRBV28 and TRBJ1-1, is DVKVTQSSRYLVKRTGEKVFLECVQDMDHENMFWYRQDPGLGLRLIYFSYDVKMKEKGDIPEGYSVSREKKERFSLILESASTNQTSMYLCASSSTGEGEAFFGQGTRLTVV.

The CDR3 bases are TGTGCCAGCAGTGAAGATCATGGGGGGGTTTCTAACTATGGCTACACCTTC. Translated, it gives CASSEDHGGVSNYGYTF. J is TRBJ1-2 and V is TRBV6-1, with a tentative D call TRBD1 (5 bases). This CDR3 is built from 17 residues. V gave up 1 base and J gave up 0 bases, with 15 bases separating them. Germline V lookup: CDR1 MNHNS, CDR2 SASEGT.

The rearrangement joins TRBV6-6 to TRBJ2-3; D might be TRBD2 (6 bases). The germline V and J ends were trimmed by 6 bases and 2 bases, with 12 bases remaining between them. Germline loops: CDR1 MNHNY, CDR2 SVGAGI (reference sequence). The CDR3 totals 14 residues. Written as DNA, the CDR3 is TGTGCCAGCAGCCCCCTAGCGTTCACAGATACGCAGTATTTT. This encodes CASSPLAFTDTQYF.

The chain combines TRBV2 with TRBJ1-1; D might be TRBD1 (6 bases). The germline V gene encodes CDR1 SNHLY and CDR2 FYNNEI. The CDR3 contains 15 residues. Trimming removed 4 bases from V and 0 bases from J, with 12 bases in between. The CDR3 reads CASSVDRLMNTEAFF. CDR3 coding DNA: TGTGCCAGCAGTGTGGACAGACTAATGAACACTGAAGCTTTCTTT. The whole variable domain, remainder taken from reference TRBV2 and TRBJ1-1, is EPEVTQTPSHQVTQMGQEVILRCVPISNHLYFYWYRQILGQKVEFLVSFYNNEISEKSEIFDDQFSVERPDGSNFTLKIRSTKLEDSAMYFCASSVDRLMNTEAFFGQGTRLTVV.